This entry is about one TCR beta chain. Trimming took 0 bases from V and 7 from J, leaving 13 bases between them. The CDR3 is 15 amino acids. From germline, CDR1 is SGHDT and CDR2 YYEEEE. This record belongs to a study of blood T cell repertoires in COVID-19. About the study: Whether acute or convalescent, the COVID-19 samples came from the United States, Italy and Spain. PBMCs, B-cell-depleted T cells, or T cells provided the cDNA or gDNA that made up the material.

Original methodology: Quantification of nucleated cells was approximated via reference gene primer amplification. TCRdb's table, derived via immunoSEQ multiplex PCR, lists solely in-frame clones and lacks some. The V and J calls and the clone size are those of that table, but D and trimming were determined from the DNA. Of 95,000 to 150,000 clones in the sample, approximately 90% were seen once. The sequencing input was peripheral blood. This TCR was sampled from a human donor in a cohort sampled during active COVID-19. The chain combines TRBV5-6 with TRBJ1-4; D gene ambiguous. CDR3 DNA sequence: TGTGCCAGCAGCTTGGATTTTGGCCGCGGTGAAAAACTGTTTTTT. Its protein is CASSLDFGRGEKLFF.